The 8 T cell receptor beta chains reported below all come from one sample, sequenced in a study of T cell responses to AZD1222 COVID-19 vaccine (dated by TCRdb to the early 2020s). The library was prepared using the immunoSEQ multiplex PCR assay. TCRdb retrieved this table from immuneACCESS and kept in-frame rearrangements only. Not all clones are present; in checked studies, unresolved V genes account for under half, and no reason is known for the remainder. The sample records some 200,000 clones, roughly 93% of which are singletons. The top ten hold over 0.75% of the sample. Sample time point, as interpreted from the label and publication: baseline before first vaccination. The sequenced sample was peripheral blood, obtained on day 0 of AZD1222 vaccination. The receptors were gathered from an adult in good health.

The chain has TRBV19 and TRBJ2-7, with 8 nucleotides matching TRBD2. The CDR3 sequence is 15 residues long. Trimming took 7 bases from V and 3 from J; bases not matched to a gene: 11. Germline CDR1 reads LNHDA; CDR2 reads SQIVND (reference sequence). The CDR3 DNA reads as TGTGCCAGTACCCCGGGGGGGGGTAAGTTCTACGAGCAGTACTTC. Amino acids: CASTPGGGKFYEQYF. The full variable domain, completed using reference TRBV19 and TRBJ2-7, is DGGITQSPKYLFRKEGQNVTLSCEQNLNHDAMYWYRQDPGQGLRLIYYSQIVNDFQKGDIAEGYSVSREKKESFPLTVTSAQKNPTAFYLCASTPGGGKFYEQYFGPGTRLTVT.

The chain has TRBV6-5 and TRBJ2-2; D could derive from TRBD1 or TRBD2 (5 bases each). There are 15 residues in the CDR3. Between the trimmed V and J ends, which lost 7 bases and 6 bases, there was a span of 18 bases. The germline gives CDR1 MNHEY, CDR2 SVGAGI. CDR3 amino acids: CASTRDLVSSGELFF. For the CDR3, the DNA is TGTGCCAGCACCCGGGACCTAGTTAGCTCCGGGGAGCTGTTTTTT.

V and J are TRBV11-2 and TRBJ1-6, with D uncertain. Germline V gives CDR1 SGHAT, CDR2 FQNNGV. V was pared by 2 bases and J by 0 bases, with 8 bases between. This CDR3 is built from 16 residues. The CDR3 DNA sequence: TGTGCCAGCAGCTTATCGCCCAGCTCCTATAATTCACCCCTCCACTTT. It yields the protein CASSLSPSSYNSPLHF.

The chain couples TRBV7-6 to TRBJ2-2; D ambiguous. The length of the CDR3 is 13 residues. The ends were cut back, 3 bases at V and 6 bases at J, with 8 bases in the middle. CDR1 and CDR2 from the germline V gene are SGHVS and FNYEAQ. The DNA of the CDR3 is TGTGCCAGCAGCTTCCAGACATCCGGGGAGCTGTTTTTT. Encoded protein: CASSFQTSGELFF.

V and J are TRBV16 and TRBJ1-3; 7 bases agree with TRBD1. The CDR3 runs to 19 residues. Germline-derived CDR1 and CDR2 are KGHSY and FQNENV. Losses at the gene ends were 6 bases for V and 0 bases for J; bases not matched to a gene: 17. CDR3 DNA sequence: TGTGCCAGCAGTCCCGGGACAGTCCCCCTAGATTTCTCTGGAAACACCATATATTTT. It codes for CASSPGTVPLDFSGNTIYF.

The rearrangement links TRBV19 to TRBJ2-1, with D perhaps matching TRBD1 or TRBD2 (6 bases each). Trimming cost V 4 bases and J 0 bases, with 13 bases left between them. CDR1 and CDR2 from the germline V gene are LNHDA and SQIVND (reference sequence). CDR3 length: 16 residues. CDR3 residues: CASSTPWGASYNEQFF. The CDR3 DNA reads TGTGCCAGTAGTACCCCGTGGGGGGCCTCCTACAATGAGCAGTTCTTC.

On this clone itself: One junction end does not reproduce the germline sequence, and a read error may be involved. V usage is TRBV7-9 and J usage is TRBJ2-1, with TRBD2 matching over 13 bases. Germline V CDR1 and CDR2: SEHNR, FQNEAQ (reference sequence). The CDR3 totals 12 residues. The CDR3 protein is CASSLAGTSGIF. CDR3 nucleotide sequence: TGTGCCAGCAGCTTAGCTGGGACTAGCGGGATCTTC.

This clone has only one observation. The J gene is TRBJ2-7, the V gene TRBV12-3 or TRBV12-4; a possible D gene is TRBD2 (6 bases). The CDR3 covers 13 residues. Trimming shortened V by 6 bases and J by 9 bases, and 18 bases separated the two germline ends. The chain's CDR3 is CASSLTRLAGQYF. The CDR3 DNA is TGTGCCAGCAGCCTGACTAGACTGGCTGGGCAGTACTTC.